A selection of T cell receptor beta chains follows, all from one sample in a study of response to subunit inactivated influenza vaccine. TCRdb independently ran MiXCR on the RT-PCR reads; one entry per CDR3 protein. In the table there are hundreds of thousands of distinct CDR3 sequences, around a sixth of which are singletons. Sequencing used PBMCs from blood, obtained 11 to 12 days after vaccination. These receptors came from a man over 45 who received an inactivated influenza vaccine. Each CDR3 is given with its conserved first and last residue. A D gene is named only where the DNA matches it firmly. Size is stated for part of the rows, as once, few or many counts, or as a class when the clone is expanded.

J gene: TRBJ2-7; V gene: TRBV4-2; clone size: few; D gene: NA; CDR3 protein: CASSQRLDVDYEQYF; CDR3 DNA: TGTGCCAGCTCACAACGGTTGGACGTGGACTACGAGCAGTACTTC
J gene: TRBJ2-1; V gene: TRBV25-1; clone size: few; D gene: TRBD2; CDR3 protein: CASSEYRASGYNEQFF; CDR3 DNA: TGTGCCAGCAGTGAATATAGGGCTAGCGGCTACAATGAGCAGTTCTTC
J gene: TRBJ2-2; V gene: TRBV24-1; clone size: NA; D gene: NA; CDR3 protein: CATSDPLGGGTGELFF; CDR3 DNA: TGTGCCACCAGTGACCCGTTGGGAGGAGGAACCGGGGAGCTGTTTTTT
J gene: TRBJ2-1; V gene: TRBV6-2/TRBV6-3; clone size: NA; D gene: TRBD2; CDR3 protein: CASSPLAGHNEQFF; CDR3 DNA: TGTGCCAGCAGTCCTCTAGCGGGACACAATGAGCAGTTCTTC
J gene: TRBJ2-7; V gene: TRBV12-3/TRBV12-4; clone size: NA; D gene: NA; CDR3 protein: CASRLEAGPQQVYEQYF; CDR3 DNA: TGTGCCAGCAGACTTGAGGCCGGACCTCAACAGGTCTACGAGCAGTACTTC
J gene: TRBJ2-3; V gene: TRBV29-1; clone size: NA; D gene: TRBD1; CDR3 protein: CSVVGQGADTQYF; CDR3 DNA: TGCAGCGTCGTCGGACAGGGAGCAGATACGCAGTATTTT
J gene: TRBJ2-1; V gene: TRBV5-1; clone size: many; D gene: TRBD1; CDR3 protein: CASSWTGINEQFF; CDR3 DNA: TGCGCCAGCAGCTGGACAGGTATCAATGAGCAGTTCTTC
J gene: TRBJ2-7; V gene: TRBV5-1; clone size: NA; D gene: TRBD2; CDR3 protein: CASSLSNSGSTYEQYF; CDR3 DNA: TGCGCCAGCAGCTTGTCTAATAGCGGGAGTACCTACGAGCAGTACTTC
J gene: TRBJ1-2; V gene: TRBV3-1; clone size: NA; D gene: NA; CDR3 protein: CASSQDPTALYTF; CDR3 DNA: TGTGCCAGCAGCCAAGATCCGACAGCCCTCTACACCTTC
J gene: TRBJ2-2; V gene: TRBV9; clone size: NA; D gene: TRBD1; CDR3 protein: CASRGTGRTGELFF; CDR3 DNA: TGTGCCAGCAGGGGGACAGGGAGAACCGGGGAGCTGTTTTTT
J gene: TRBJ1-4; V gene: TRBV29-1; clone size: NA; D gene: NA; CDR3 protein: CSVVLPEPNEKLFF; CDR3 DNA: TGCAGCGTTGTTCTTCCGGAGCCCAATGAAAAACTGTTTTTT
J gene: TRBJ2-1; V gene: TRBV7-2; clone size: NA; D gene: TRBD2; CDR3 protein: CASRSGGRLWEQFF; CDR3 DNA: TGTGCCAGCAGGAGCGGGGGGCGATTATGGGAGCAGTTCTTC
J gene: TRBJ1-1; V gene: TRBV4-2; clone size: NA; D gene: NA; CDR3 protein: CASSPTRGRGNTEAFF; CDR3 DNA: TGTGCCAGCAGCCCCACGCGCGGGAGGGGGAACACTGAAGCTTTCTTT
J gene: TRBJ2-5; V gene: TRBV7-2; clone size: few; D gene: TRBD1; CDR3 protein: CASSYLGDSGTQYF; CDR3 DNA: TGTGCCAGCAGCTATTTGGGGGACAGTGGGACCCAGTACTTC
J gene: TRBJ2-7; V gene: TRBV5-5; clone size: NA; D gene: NA; CDR3 protein: CASSLSPGAREQYF; CDR3 DNA: TGTGCCAGCAGCTTGTCCCCGGGGGCACGCGAGCAGTACTTC
J gene: TRBJ2-1; V gene: TRBV15; clone size: NA; D gene: NA; CDR3 protein: CATRYGSNNEQFF; CDR3 DNA: TGTGCCACCAGGTACGGGAGTAACAATGAGCAGTTCTTC
J gene: TRBJ2-4; V gene: TRBV29-1; clone size: few; D gene: NA; CDR3 protein: CSVGLKGGEAKNIQYF; CDR3 DNA: TGCAGCGTAGGCCTTAAGGGCGGGGAGGCCAAAAACATTCAGTACTTC
J gene: TRBJ2-7; V gene: TRBV7-9; clone size: NA; D gene: TRBD1; CDR3 protein: CASSLDRGFLSEQYF; CDR3 DNA: TGTGCCAGCAGCCTTGACAGGGGCTTTCTGAGTGAGCAGTACTTC
J gene: TRBJ2-1; V gene: TRBV20-1; clone size: NA; D gene: TRBD2; CDR3 protein: CSARHPSGRTYNEQFF; CDR3 DNA: TGCAGTGCCAGACACCCTAGCGGGAGGACATACAATGAGCAGTTCTTC
J gene: TRBJ2-7; V gene: TRBV7-9; clone size: few; D gene: TRBD1; CDR3 protein: CASSPYLQGIPYEQYF; CDR3 DNA: TGTGCCAGCAGCCCTTACCTACAGGGGATACCGTACGAGCAGTACTTC
J gene: TRBJ2-2; V gene: TRBV6-5; clone size: NA; D gene: NA; CDR3 protein: CASSSADRGVTGELFF; CDR3 DNA: TGTGCCAGCAGTTCCGCCGATAGGGGTGTAACCGGGGAGCTGTTTTTT
J gene: TRBJ2-1; V gene: TRBV20-1; clone size: few; D gene: TRBD2; CDR3 protein: CSAVWGLAGGEQFF; CDR3 DNA: TGCAGTGCTGTTTGGGGACTAGCGGGGGGGGAGCAGTTCTTC
J gene: TRBJ1-1; V gene: TRBV20-1; clone size: NA; D gene: TRBD1; CDR3 protein: CSASSGQGNTEAFF; CDR3 DNA: TGCAGTGCTAGTTCTGGACAGGGGAACACTGAAGCTTTCTTT
J gene: TRBJ1-1; V gene: TRBV29-1; clone size: few; D gene: NA; CDR3 protein: CSVERGRGEAFF; CDR3 DNA: TGCAGCGTTGAACGGGGTCGGGGTGAAGCTTTCTTT
J gene: TRBJ2-6; V gene: TRBV18; clone size: NA; D gene: NA; CDR3 protein: CASSPPLRLSSGANVLTF; CDR3 DNA: TGTGCCAGCTCACCACCTTTACGCCTCAGCTCTGGGGCCAACGTCCTGACTTTC
J gene: TRBJ1-1; V gene: TRBV2; clone size: few; D gene: NA; CDR3 protein: CASSESARSDEAFF; CDR3 DNA: TGTGCCAGCAGTGAAAGTGCCCGTAGTGATGAAGCTTTCTTT
J gene: TRBJ2-1; V gene: TRBV20-1; clone size: NA; D gene: TRBD2; CDR3 protein: CSARDRIAGSDEQFF; CDR3 DNA: TGCAGTGCTAGAGATCGGATAGCGGGTTCTGATGAGCAGTTCTTC
J gene: TRBJ1-1; V gene: TRBV18; clone size: few; D gene: NA; CDR3 protein: CASSPQNRPNTEAFF; CDR3 DNA: TGTGCCAGCTCACCACAGAACAGGCCGAACACTGAAGCTTTCTTT
J gene: TRBJ2-1; V gene: TRBV4-2; clone size: NA; D gene: TRBD2; CDR3 protein: CASSQDRTASGNNEQFF; CDR3 DNA: TGTGCCAGCAGCCAAGATCGTACGGCTAGCGGAAACAATGAGCAGTTCTTC
J gene: TRBJ1-6; V gene: TRBV5-1; clone size: few; D gene: NA; CDR3 protein: CASSLGRGVAYSYNSPLHF; CDR3 DNA: TGCGCCAGCAGCTTGGGGAGAGGGGTGGCCTACTCCTATAATTCACCCCTCCACTTT